One and the same sample provided the 14 T cell receptor beta chains below, sequenced in a study of shared clonotypes between healthy human individuals. The assay was immunoSEQ multiplex PCR, and TCRdb's table has in-frame clones only and misses some. Of more than 2 million clones listed, just over 90% are singletons. Cells designated naive CD8 were CD45RO-negative and were positively selected for CCR7, with terminally differentiated effector memory CD45RA+ cells excluded. What was sequenced was naive CD8+ T cells from PBMCs. The receptors were sampled from a man in his late teens or twenties in good health. Some clones in this sample may be carry-over from other donors' samples.

The rearrangement joins TRBV29-1 to TRBJ2-1; D is perhaps TRBD1 or TRBD2 (6 bases each). The CDR3 loop spans 14 amino acids. V was shortened by 6 bases and J by 7 bases, with 19 bases between the two germline ends. CDR1 is SQVTM, CDR2 ANQGSEA, per germline. The CDR3 loop is CSVEDSWRVNEQFF. CDR3 coding DNA: TGCAGCGTGGAGGACAGTTGGAGGGTAAATGAGCAGTTCTTC.

The chain has TRBV5-1 and TRBJ2-5; D may be TRBD1 or TRBD2 (5 bases each). Germline CDR1 SGHRS, CDR2 YFSETQ. Between the trimmed V and J ends, which lost 5 bases and 5 bases, there was a span of 10 bases. The CDR3 is 12 amino acids. DNA for the CDR3: TGCGCCAGCAGGGGGGTCGGGGAGACCCAGTACTTC. Translation gives CASRGVGETQYF.

This clone was recorded once. This rearrangement joins TRBV5-1 to TRBJ2-1; tentatively, D is TRBD1 or TRBD2 (5 bases each). CDR3 length: 14 amino acids. Germline assignment: CDR1 SGHRS and CDR2 YFSETQ. Trimming removed 0 bases at V and 9 bases at J, with 13 bases between. The CDR3 sequence is CASSLDLGDGEQFF. DNA of the CDR3: TGCGCCAGCAGCTTGGATTTAGGGGACGGTGAGCAGTTCTTC.

The gene calls are TRBV11-1 and TRBJ2-7, with D uncertain. There are 15 residues in the CDR3. Trimming took 2 bases from V and 2 from J, leaving 13 bases between them. CDR1 and CDR2 (germline): SGHAT, FQDESV (reference sequence). CDR3 DNA: TGTGCCAGCAGCTTATGGGGTGGGTCAGCCTACGAGCAGTACTTC. It yields the protein CASSLWGGSAYEQYF.

V and J are TRBV2 and TRBJ2-3; 7 nucleotides align to TRBD2. This CDR3 spans 17 amino acids. Germline V gives CDR1 SNHLY, CDR2 FYNNEI. Trimming cost V 6 bases and J 10 bases; bases outside gene matches: 22. DNA for the CDR3: TGTGCCAGCAGCCCCACCTCGGGCTGGGAGGGGTGGGTCGCGCAGTATTTT. Translated, it gives CASSPTSGWEGWVAQYF.

This clone was seen just once. This sequence joins TRBV6-5 and TRBJ2-1, with TRBD2 as a possible D gene (5 bases). Trimming removed 2 bases at V and 3 bases at J, with 11 bases between. CDR1 is MNHEY and CDR2 is SVGAGI in the germline V gene. CDR3 length: 15 residues. CDR3 sequence: CASSYERDNYNEQFF. In DNA, the CDR3 is TGTGCCAGCAGTTACGAGAGGGATAACTACAATGAGCAGTTCTTC.

The gene calls are TRBV7-6 and TRBJ2-5; 10 bases are shared with TRBD1. With 2 bases clipped from V and 3 bases from J, the junction kept 6 bases outside the gene matches. Germline V gene sequence: CDR1 SGHVS, CDR2 FNYEAQ. This CDR3 is 16 amino acids long. Here the CDR3 reads CASSLSGQGWEETQYF. The CDR3 DNA sequence: TGTGCCAGCAGCTTATCGGGACAGGGGTGGGAAGAGACCCAGTACTTC.

J is TRBJ2-1 and V is TRBV5-1, with 12 nucleotides matching TRBD2. Germline lookup yields CDR1 SGHRS and CDR2 YFSETQ. The CDR3 has 16 amino acids. The V and J ends lost 3 bases and 4 bases, in that order; junction bases with no gene match: 5. CDR3 protein: CASSSRLAGVYNEQFF. Here the CDR3 DNA reads TGCGCCAGCAGCTCGAGACTAGCGGGAGTATACAATGAGCAGTTCTTC.

A note on this clone: Other DNA variants within this sample encode the same CDR3. V and J are TRBV29-1 and TRBJ2-7; maybe TRBD1 (5 bases). V was trimmed by 4 bases and J by 1 base, leaving 8 bases between them. The CDR3 runs 12 residues. Germline V gene sequence: CDR1 SQVTM, CDR2 ANQGSEA. The CDR3 reads CSVVGPSYEQYF. Written as DNA, the CDR3 is TGCAGCGTTGTGGGGCCGTCCTACGAGCAGTACTTC.

The chain carries TRBV7-2 and TRBJ1-1, with 8 bases identical to TRBD1. This CDR3 has 14 amino acids. V shed 4 bases and J 5 bases; nucleotides not matched to a gene: 6. The V gene's germline CDR1 is SGHTA and CDR2 FQGNSA. CDR3 protein: CASSWTGLGTEAFF. CDR3 sequence (DNA): TGTGCCAGCAGCTGGACAGGGCTAGGGACTGAAGCTTTCTTT.

The chain is built from TRBV7-9 and TRBJ2-1; D call uncertain. The CDR3 runs 16 residues. The ends were cut back, 6 bases at V and 0 bases at J, with 15 bases in the middle. Germline CDR1 and CDR2: SEHNR and FQNEAQ (reference sequence). The CDR3 DNA follows: TGTGCCAGCAGACCGACAAGTTCGAGCTCCTACAATGAGCAGTTCTTC. Translated, it gives CASRPTSSSSYNEQFF.

The rearrangement links TRBV7-3 to TRBJ2-1; TRBD2 is a possible D gene (5 bases). This CDR3 is 14 amino acids long. V lost 6 bases, J lost 7 bases, and 16 bases lay in between. Germline-derived CDR1 and CDR2 are SGHTA and FQGTGA. CDR3 residues: CASSYTRASNEQFF. The CDR3, as DNA: TGTGCCAGCAGTTATACGAGGGCCTCGAATGAGCAGTTCTTC. Using reference TRBV7-3 and TRBJ2-1 for the parts outside the CDR3, the full variable domain is GAGVSQTPSNKVTEKGKYVELRCDPISGHTALYWYRQSLGQGPEFLIYFQGTGAADDSGLPNDRFFAVRPEGSVSTLKIQRTERGDSAVYLCASSYTRASNEQFFGPGTRLTVL.

The chain's CDR3 is CASSSTGGDSGANVLTF. CDR3 DNA: TGTGCCAGCAGCAGCACAGGGGGCGACTCTGGGGCCAACGTCCTGACTTTC. This chain connects TRBV21-1 to TRBJ2-6; the DNA was not used to check the table's D call, TRBD1. TRBV21-1 is tagged as a pseudogene. This CDR3 region has 17 residues.

The chain links TRBV27 to TRBJ1-1; a possible D gene is TRBD1 (5 bases). Trimming cost V 3 bases and J 4 bases, with 15 bases left between them. From germline, CDR1 is MNHEY and CDR2 SMNVEV (reference sequence). CDR3 length: 15 residues. The CDR3: CASSLDSGWATEAFF. The CDR3 coding sequence is TGTGCCAGCAGTTTGGATTCAGGGTGGGCCACTGAAGCTTTCTTT.